This TCR beta chain comes out of a study of blood T cell repertoires in COVID-19. Study background: Acute-phase and convalescent COVID-19 samples originated in the United States, Italy and Spain.

TCRdb keeps only in-frame clones here, not all; method: immunoSEQ multiplex PCR. The sample lists roughly 200,000 clones, roughly 88% seen once, with 5.6% in the top ten. Germline CDR1 and CDR2: MGHDK and SYGVNS. Losses at the gene ends were 8 bases for V and 6 bases for J; bases not matched to a gene: 20. The CDR3 runs to 17 residues. This clone was seen once. Those who participated ranged in age from 18 to 89 years and resided in about 24 US areas. Participants' own reports of clinical history determined their cohort assignment. This receptor was taken from a man aged 40-49 years with acute COVID-19. The gene calls are TRBV25-1 and TRBJ2-7, with 9 bases matching TRBD1. The sequenced sample was PBMCs or T cells enriched from blood (not recorded which). The CDR3 nucleotides read TGTGCCAGCGCTGACATGGTCCGGGACAGGGACTTTGGCGAGCAGTACTTC. Encoded protein: CASADMVRDRDFGEQYF.